The present entry profiles one T cell receptor beta chain with its context. One junction end does not reproduce the germline sequence, and a read error may be involved. This CDR3 has 9 residues. CDR1 is DFQATT, CDR2 SNEGSKA, per germline (reference sequence). These data belong to a study of response to subunit inactivated influenza vaccine. Each CDR3 protein gets one entry after TCRdb re-called the RT-PCR reads with MiXCR. The data show roughly 760,000 distinct CDR3 sequences, about 20% seen once. The chain has TRBV20-1 and TRBJ1-4; D not resolved. This specimen consisted of PBMCs from blood, obtained 5 days after vaccination. This clonotype was obtained from a man aged 45-65 years who received an inactivated influenza vaccine. This chain's CDR3 is CSADGTRLF. The CDR3 bases are TGCAGTGCCGATGGTACTCGTCTTTTT.